What follows is one T cell receptor (beta chain) and its context. The V gene's germline CDR1 is MGHDK and CDR2 SYGVNS. The CDR3 spans 14 residues. V was clipped by 6 bases and J by 3 bases, with 14 bases between them. This specimen belongs to a study of blood T cell repertoires in COVID-19. The overall study: The samples span acute and convalescent COVID-19 from the United States, Italy and Spain. T cells, B-cell-depleted T cells, or PBMCs supplied cDNA or gDNA.

As handled by the study authors: How many nucleated cells were present was estimated from reference gene primer amplification. The method was immunoSEQ multiplex PCR; TCRdb's version includes in-frame clones alone and lacks a portion of them. Clone size and the V and J calls come from that table; the DNA yielded D and trimming. The repertoire holds more than 85,000 clones, roughly 82% seen once, with approximately 25% in the top ten. This TCR was sampled from a man between 60 and 75 years old with acute or convalescent COVID-19. The sequenced material came from peripheral blood. The gene calls are TRBV25-1 and TRBJ1-1; a weak D match, TRBD1 (5 bases). Here the CDR3 reads CASRGQGLYTEAFF. In DNA form, the CDR3 reads TGTGCCAGCAGAGGGCAGGGACTATACACTGAAGCTTTCTTT.